A single sample is the source of the 10 T cell receptor beta chains below, sequenced in a study of graft-versus-host responses after intestinal transplantation. Sequenced by immunoSEQ multiplex PCR; TCRdb stores in-frame clones only, minus some. The data show 55,000 to 70,000 clones, more than 75% seen once. The starting material was PBMCs, obtained about 120 days after intestinal transplantation. The source of these receptors is a human patient who received an intestinal transplant, so some T cells may come from the graft donor.

V usage is TRBV27 and J usage is TRBJ2-5; D is tentatively TRBD1 or TRBD2 (6 bases each). V lost 3 bases and J lost 4, with 18 bases in between. CDR1 and CDR2 (germline): MNHEY, SMNVEV (reference sequence). CDR3 length: 16 amino acids. The CDR3 DNA reads as TGTGCCAGCAGTTTGGCCCCGGGGGCAGCGGGAGAGACCCAGTACTTC. It specifies CASSLAPGAAGETQYF.

V usage is TRBV30 and J usage is TRBJ1-4; TRBD1 agrees at 7 bases. The J segment lost 4 bases and the V segment lost 4 bases, leaving 3 bases of the junction unmatched. Germline V gene sequence: CDR1 GTSNPN, CDR2 SVGIG (reference sequence). The CDR3 contains 13 residues. This CDR3 is CAWNRGGNEKLFF. The CDR3, as DNA: TGTGCCTGGAACAGGGGAGGTAATGAAAAACTGTTTTTT.

The chain joins TRBV13 to TRBJ2-5, with D possibly matching TRBD1 (5 bases). Trimming removed 3 bases from V and 1 base from J, with 18 bases in between. Germline values: CDR1 PRHDT, CDR2 FYEKMQ (reference sequence). CDR3 length: 17 residues. The CDR3 region has the DNA TGTGCCAGCAGCTTGGGGCCAGGACCGAGGTCCCAAGAGACCCAGTACTTC. The encoded protein is CASSLGPGPRSQETQYF.

The chain uses TRBV6-1 and TRBJ2-1; 7 bases align to TRBD1. The CDR3 runs 16 residues. Germline V gene lookup returns CDR1 MNHNS and CDR2 SASEGT. V dropped 3 bases and J dropped 0; count of bases not matched to a gene: 5. The CDR3: CASSEKGQISYNEQFF. CDR3 DNA sequence: TGTGCCAGCAGTGAGAAGGGACAGATCTCCTACAATGAGCAGTTCTTC.

The chain couples TRBV11-3 to TRBJ2-1; TRBD2 matches 8 bases. Germline CDR1 is SGHNT and CDR2 is YENEEA. This CDR3 region has 15 residues. Unmatched junction bases numbered 8, after V lost 5 bases and J lost 5 bases. For the CDR3, the DNA is TGTGCCAGCAGCATAGGAGCGGGAGTGGACAATGAGCAGTTCTTC. Its protein product is CASSIGAGVDNEQFF.

This clone came up once. The chain recombines TRBV10-3 with TRBJ2-2, with 8 positions matching TRBD1. In germline, CDR1 is ENHRY, CDR2 SYGVKD. With 6 bases clipped from V and 6 bases from J, the junction kept 3 bases outside the gene matches. This CDR3 has 13 residues. As DNA, the CDR3 is TGTGCCATCAGGGACAGGGTCTCCGGGGAGCTGTTTTTT. It is translated as CAIRDRVSGELFF.

The V and J genes are TRBV11-2 and TRBJ1-6, with no clear D. This CDR3 has 16 amino acids. Germline loops: CDR1 SGHAT, CDR2 FQNNGV. Trimming pared 2 bases from V and 0 bases from J, leaving 8 bases between. This CDR3 reads CASSLRVSSYNSPLHF. The CDR3 DNA is TGTGCCAGCAGCTTACGGGTTTCCTCCTATAATTCACCCCTCCACTTT.

This rearrangement joins TRBV28 to TRBJ2-7; 11 bases are shared with TRBD1. The CDR3 is 14 residues long. Unmatched junction bases numbered 7, after V lost 6 bases and J lost 6 bases. CDR1 and CDR2 from the germline V gene are MDHEN and SYDVKM. The CDR3 reads CASSPGTGGVEQYF. Here the CDR3 DNA reads TGTGCCAGCAGCCCGGGGACAGGGGGAGTCGAGCAGTACTTC.

The V gene is TRBV5-4, the J gene TRBJ2-7; 10 bases line up with TRBD2. J lost 5 bases, V lost 4 bases, and 15 bases had no gene match. The CDR3 loop spans 17 amino acids. Germline V gives CDR1 SGHNT, CDR2 YYREEE (reference sequence). The CDR3 region is CASSAGVGLAVPDEQYF. In DNA, the CDR3 is TGTGCCAGCAGCGCCGGAGTAGGACTAGCGGTCCCCGACGAGCAGTACTTC.

The gene calls are TRBV6-5 and TRBJ1-5; TRBD1 matches 8 bases. This CDR3 has 14 amino acids. The junction had 5 bases not matched to a gene; V was cut back by 5 bases and J by 5 bases. Germline V gene sequence: CDR1 MNHEY, CDR2 SVGAGI. CDR3 in amino acids: CASSTDRGYQPQHF. In nucleotides, the CDR3 is TGTGCCAGCAGTACTGACAGGGGATATCAGCCCCAGCATTTT.